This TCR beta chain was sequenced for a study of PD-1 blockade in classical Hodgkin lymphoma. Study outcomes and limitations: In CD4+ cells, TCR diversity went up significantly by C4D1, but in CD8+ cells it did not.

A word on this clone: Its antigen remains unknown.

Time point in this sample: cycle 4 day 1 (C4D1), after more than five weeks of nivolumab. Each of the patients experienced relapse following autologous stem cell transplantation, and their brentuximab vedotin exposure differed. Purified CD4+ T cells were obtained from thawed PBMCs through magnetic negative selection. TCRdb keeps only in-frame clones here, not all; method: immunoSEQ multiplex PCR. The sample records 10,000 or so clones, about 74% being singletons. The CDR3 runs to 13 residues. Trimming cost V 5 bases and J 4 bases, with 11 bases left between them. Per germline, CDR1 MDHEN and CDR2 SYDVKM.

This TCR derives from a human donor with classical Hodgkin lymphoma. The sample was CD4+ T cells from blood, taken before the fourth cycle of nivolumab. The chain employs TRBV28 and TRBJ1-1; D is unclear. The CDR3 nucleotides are TGTGCCAGCAGTCCTTCCTACGCCACTGAAGCTTTCTTT. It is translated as CASSPSYATEAFF.